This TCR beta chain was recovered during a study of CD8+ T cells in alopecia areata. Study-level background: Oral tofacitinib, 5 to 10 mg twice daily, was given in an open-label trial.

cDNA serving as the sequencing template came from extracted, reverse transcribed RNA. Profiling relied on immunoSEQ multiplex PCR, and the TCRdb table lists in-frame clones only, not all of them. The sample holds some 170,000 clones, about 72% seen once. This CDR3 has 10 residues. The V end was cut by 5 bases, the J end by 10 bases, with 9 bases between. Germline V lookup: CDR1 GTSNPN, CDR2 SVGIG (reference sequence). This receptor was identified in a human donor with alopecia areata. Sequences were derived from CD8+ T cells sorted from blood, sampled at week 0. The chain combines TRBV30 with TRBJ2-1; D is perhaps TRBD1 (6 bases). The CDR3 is CAWGQLEQFF. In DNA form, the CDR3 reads TGTGCCTGGGGACAGCTAGAGCAGTTCTTC.